What follows are 9 T cell receptor beta chains derived from one specimen sequenced in a study of blood T cell repertoires in COVID-19. The protocol was immunoSEQ multiplex PCR, while the TCRdb copy is restricted to in-frame clones and leaves out a portion. The sample records about 370,000 clones, around 87% being singletons. What was sequenced was PBMCs or T cells enriched from blood (not recorded which). The receptors originated from a man between 18 and 35 years old who had recovered from COVID-19.

Here the CDR3 reads CASRQGNHIQYF. In nucleotides, the CDR3 is TGTGCCAGCAGGCAGGGGAATCACATTCAGTACTTC. This chain joins TRBV28 and TRBJ2-4, with D possibly being TRBD1 (6 bases). This CDR3 comprises 12 residues. Deletions cut 6 bases from V and 8 bases from J, with 11 bases between. Germline CDR1 is MDHEN and CDR2 is SYDVKM.

The gene calls are TRBV30 and TRBJ1-1; the D is unclear. V dropped 3 bases and J dropped 2 bases, with 13 bases sitting between them. Germline V gene sequence: CDR1 GTSNPN, CDR2 SVGIG (reference sequence). There are 14 residues in the CDR3. The CDR3 DNA sequence: TGTGCCTGGAGGTCGTCGGTACGAAACACTGAAGCTTTCTTT. Protein sequence: CAWRSSVRNTEAFF. Looking up the rest from reference TRBV30 and TRBJ1-1 gives the full variable domain: SQTIHQWPATLVQPVGSPLSLECTVEGTSNPNLYWYRQAAGRGLQLLFYSVGIGQISSEVPQNLSASRPQDRQFILSSKKLLLSDSGFYLCAWRSSVRNTEAFFGQGTRLTVV.

V gene TRBV10-3 combines with J gene TRBJ2-7; 7 bases line up with TRBD1. The V gene end was trimmed by 3 bases and the J gene end by 3 bases; junction bases not matched to a gene: 8. Per the germline V gene, CDR1 is ENHRY and CDR2 is SYGVKD. The CDR3 runs to 15 residues. In DNA, the CDR3 is TGTGCCATCAGTGATAAGGGACAGTTTCTCTACGAGCAGTACTTC. It translates to CAISDKGQFLYEQYF.

V gene TRBV19 combines with J gene TRBJ2-2, with TRBD1 matching over 7 bases. Germline lookup yields CDR1 LNHDA and CDR2 SQIVND (reference sequence). With V trimmed by 7 bases and J by 6 bases, 5 bases remained unmatched. The CDR3 runs 13 residues. CDR3 sequence (DNA): TGTGCCAGTATGGACAGGAGTGCCGGGGAGCTGTTTTTT. Translated: CASMDRSAGELFF.

This clone has only one observation. The rearrangement uses TRBV27 and TRBJ1-2, with 12 positions matching TRBD1. The CDR3 has 14 amino acids. Unmatched junction bases numbered 3, after V lost 2 bases and J lost 8 bases. Germline CDR1 MNHEY, CDR2 SMNVEV (reference sequence). The CDR3 reads CASSLGTGGRGYTF. CDR3 DNA: TGTGCCAGCAGTTTAGGGACAGGGGGCCGCGGCTACACCTTC.

The chain uses TRBV5-1 and TRBJ2-1, with D possibly being TRBD2 (7 bases). The germline CDR1 and CDR2 sequences are SGHRS and YFSETQ. V was clipped by 4 bases and J by 6 bases, with 14 bases between them. The CDR3 length is 14 residues. CDR3 protein: CASSDGGLGNEQFF. The CDR3 DNA sequence: TGCGCCAGCAGCGACGGGGGGCTCGGCAATGAGCAGTTCTTC.

This chain connects TRBV30 to TRBJ1-4; D is perhaps TRBD1 (6 bases). The CDR3 contains 17 residues. CDR1 and CDR2 from the germline V gene are GTSNPN and SVGIG (reference sequence). V was pared by 0 bases and J by 5 bases, with 19 bases between. The CDR3 loop is CAWSVWGRGESNEKLFF. The CDR3 region has the DNA TGTGCCTGGAGTGTATGGGGCAGGGGAGAGTCGAATGAAAAACTGTTTTTT.

This chain links TRBV5-1 with TRBJ2-3; tentative D call: TRBD1 (6 bases). Looked up from germline, CDR1 is SGHRS and CDR2 is YFSETQ. V was clipped by 7 bases and J by 3 bases, with 15 bases between them. This CDR3 region has 14 residues. CDR3 DNA: TGCGCCAGCCTATTAGGGGGAGTGACAGATACGCAGTATTTT. This codes for CASLLGGVTDTQYF.

This sequence joins TRBV7-2 and TRBJ1-2, with D unclear. CDR1 is SGHTA and CDR2 is FQGNSA in the germline V gene. Between the trimmed V and J ends, which lost 5 bases and 0 bases, there was a span of 10 bases. The CDR3 spans 14 residues. In nucleotides, the CDR3 is TGTGCCAGCAGCAGTGATGTAGCTAACTATGGCTACACCTTC. Protein sequence: CASSSDVANYGYTF.